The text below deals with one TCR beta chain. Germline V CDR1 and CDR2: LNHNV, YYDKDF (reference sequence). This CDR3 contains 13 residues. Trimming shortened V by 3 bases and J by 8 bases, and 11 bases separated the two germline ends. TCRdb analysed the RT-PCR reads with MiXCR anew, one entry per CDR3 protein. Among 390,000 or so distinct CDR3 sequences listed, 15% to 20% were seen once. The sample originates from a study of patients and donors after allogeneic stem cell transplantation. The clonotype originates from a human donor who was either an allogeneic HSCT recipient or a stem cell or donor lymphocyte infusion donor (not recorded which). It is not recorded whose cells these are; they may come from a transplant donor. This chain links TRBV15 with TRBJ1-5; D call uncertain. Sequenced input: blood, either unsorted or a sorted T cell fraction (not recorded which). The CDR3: CATSSHAIEPQHF. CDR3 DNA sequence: TGTGCCACCAGCAGCCACGCCATCGAGCCCCAGCATTTT.